Detailed here is one TCR beta chain. Regarding time point: new active TB diagnosis, blood taken before or within 7 days of starting treatment. The record originates from a study of T cells in tuberculosis. Trimming removed 4 bases at V and 6 bases at J, with 9 bases between. CDR1 and CDR2 from the germline V gene are SGHTA and FQGNSA. CDR3 length: 12 amino acids. Repertoires were generated with immunoSEQ multiplex PCR, while TCRdb's copy carries only in-frame clones and drops some. The sample has about 53,000 clones; 90% to 95% are singletons. The clonotype was recovered from an adult with tuberculosis. The sequenced sample was PBMCs, obtained at tuberculosis diagnosis. The chain joins TRBV7-2 to TRBJ1-1; D remains unclear. The CDR3 DNA is TGTGCCAGCAGCTCCGGGTCGCCTGAAGCTTTCTTT. Residues: CASSSGSPEAFF.